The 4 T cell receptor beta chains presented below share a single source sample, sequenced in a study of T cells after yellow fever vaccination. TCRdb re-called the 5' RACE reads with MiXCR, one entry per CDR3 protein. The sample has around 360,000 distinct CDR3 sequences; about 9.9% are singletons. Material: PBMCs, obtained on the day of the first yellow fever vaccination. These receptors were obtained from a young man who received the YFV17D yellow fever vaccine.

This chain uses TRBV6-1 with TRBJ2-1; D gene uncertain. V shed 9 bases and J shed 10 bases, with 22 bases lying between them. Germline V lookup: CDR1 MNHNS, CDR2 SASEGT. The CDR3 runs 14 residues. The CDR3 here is CASGPSKGPREQFF. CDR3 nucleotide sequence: TGTGCCAGTGGACCGAGTAAGGGCCCAAGGGAGCAGTTCTTC.

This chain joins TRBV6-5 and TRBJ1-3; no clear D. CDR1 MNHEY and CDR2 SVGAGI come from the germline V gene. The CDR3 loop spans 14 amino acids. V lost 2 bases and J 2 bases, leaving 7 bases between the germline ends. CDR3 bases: TGTGCCAGCAGTTACGGCGACACTGGAAACACCATATATTTT. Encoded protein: CASSYGDTGNTIYF.

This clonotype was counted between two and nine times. CDR3 loop: CASSLIGTVNTEAFF. The CDR3 coding sequence is TGTGCCAGCAGCTTAATCGGGACGGTGAACACTGAAGCTTTCTTT. The rearrangement uses TRBV7-9 and TRBJ1-1; D may be TRBD1 (5 bases). Looked up from germline, CDR1 is SEHNR and CDR2 is FQNEAQ (reference sequence). V was cut by 2 bases and J by 0 bases, with 10 bases left in between. The CDR3 runs to 15 residues.

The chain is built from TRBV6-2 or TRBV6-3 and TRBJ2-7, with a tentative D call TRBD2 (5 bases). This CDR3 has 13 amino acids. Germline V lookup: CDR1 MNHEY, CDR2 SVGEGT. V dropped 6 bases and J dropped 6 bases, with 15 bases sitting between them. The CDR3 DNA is TGTGCCAGCAGCTTTACGGGGTTCACCGAGCAGTACGTC. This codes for CASSFTGFTEQYV.